Included here is one T cell receptor beta chain sequence, with context. The table lists this clone with a count of one. It lacks a known antigen. Per-base quality was not reported, and no clone a single base away is much larger than it. The data were obtained in a study of blood T cell repertoires in COVID-19 (dated by TCRdb to 2018 to 2020). The study in broad terms: Samples covering the acute and convalescent phases of COVID-19 were provided by collaborators in the United States, Italy and Spain. The material from the prospective study consisted of cDNA or gDNA derived from T cells, B-cell-depleted T cells, or PBMCs. The dataset comprised deeply sampled blood TCRbeta repertoires from subjects exposed to, actively infected with, or recovered from COVID-19. HLA class I and class II types, where available, came from metadata supplied by the sample provider rather than from assay-based typing. The samples were drawn from the first 160 participants of the ongoing ImmuneRACE study and from 1,254 subjects provided by 6 global collaborators. A freely available public database, intended as a resource for researchers studying the immune response to SARS-CoV-2, is where the repertoires were released. The sample metadata nearly always contained a de-identified subject ID, COVID-19 status, age in years and sex.

TCRbeta CDR3 regions were amplified from genomic DNA by means of the immunoSEQ Assay, a bias-controlled multiplex PCR. The authors processed their data as follows. Nucleated cell counts per sample were estimated from amplification of reference gene primers within the assay. To quantify the absolute abundance of each unique TCRbeta CDR3 rearrangement, sequence reads were collapsed and filtered. For each sample, productive Simpson clonality was calculated by taking the square root of Simpson's diversity index across productive rearrangements. What TCRdb holds here is the immuneACCESS table cut down to in-frame rearrangements. Part of the clones is not present; checked against another copy, under half of the missing clones reflect an unresolved V gene, and the others are unexplained. The V and J calls and clone size are taken from that table; D and trimming were inferred from the DNA. This sample lists 210,000 or so clones; roughly 85% were detected once. The top ten clones comprise approximately 5.1% of the sample.

What the research found in general, with its limitations: The amount of clinical and demographic metadata varied by source and participant and was provided uncurated.

As encoded in the germline V gene, CDR1 is SGHAT while CDR2 is FQNNGV. Measured from the cysteine to the phenylalanine, the CDR3 is 14 residues long. Solely the CDR3 DNA is kept, with 42 bases framed from the first base. The V and J ends are trimmed by 3 bases and 0 bases, leaving 6 bases between them. One collaborating source in Seattle enrolled patients while the patients were actively infected and followed the patients over time throughout the course of disease. The collaborating institutions used their own protocols to collect whole blood in K2EDTA tubes. For TCRbeta analysis, collaborator samples were shipped as frozen whole blood, as isolated PBMCs, or as DNA extracted from either sample type.

The clonotype was recovered from a man between 50 and 59 years old with COVID-19, enrolled during active disease. The sequencing sample was made of peripheral blood. Recombination linked TRBV11-2 to TRBJ1-3; the D gene is perhaps TRBD1, from 5 matching bases. The nucleotide sequence reads TGTGCCAGCAGCTTTACAGGCTCTGGAAACACCATATATTTT. Its amino acids are CASSFTGSGNTIYF.